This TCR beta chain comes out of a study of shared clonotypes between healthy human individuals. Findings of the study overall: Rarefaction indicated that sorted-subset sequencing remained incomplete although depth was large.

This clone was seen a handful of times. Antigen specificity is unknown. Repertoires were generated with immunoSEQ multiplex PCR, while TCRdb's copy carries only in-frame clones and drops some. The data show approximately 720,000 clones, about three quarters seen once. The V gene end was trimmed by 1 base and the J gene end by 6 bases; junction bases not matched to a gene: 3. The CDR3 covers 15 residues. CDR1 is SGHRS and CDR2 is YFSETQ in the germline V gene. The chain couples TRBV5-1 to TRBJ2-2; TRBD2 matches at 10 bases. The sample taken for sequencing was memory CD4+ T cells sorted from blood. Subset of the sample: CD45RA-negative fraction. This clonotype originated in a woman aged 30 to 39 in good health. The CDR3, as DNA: TGCGCCAGCAGCTTGTTAAGCGGGAGGGCCGGGGAGCTGTTTTTT. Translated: CASSLLSGRAGELFF.